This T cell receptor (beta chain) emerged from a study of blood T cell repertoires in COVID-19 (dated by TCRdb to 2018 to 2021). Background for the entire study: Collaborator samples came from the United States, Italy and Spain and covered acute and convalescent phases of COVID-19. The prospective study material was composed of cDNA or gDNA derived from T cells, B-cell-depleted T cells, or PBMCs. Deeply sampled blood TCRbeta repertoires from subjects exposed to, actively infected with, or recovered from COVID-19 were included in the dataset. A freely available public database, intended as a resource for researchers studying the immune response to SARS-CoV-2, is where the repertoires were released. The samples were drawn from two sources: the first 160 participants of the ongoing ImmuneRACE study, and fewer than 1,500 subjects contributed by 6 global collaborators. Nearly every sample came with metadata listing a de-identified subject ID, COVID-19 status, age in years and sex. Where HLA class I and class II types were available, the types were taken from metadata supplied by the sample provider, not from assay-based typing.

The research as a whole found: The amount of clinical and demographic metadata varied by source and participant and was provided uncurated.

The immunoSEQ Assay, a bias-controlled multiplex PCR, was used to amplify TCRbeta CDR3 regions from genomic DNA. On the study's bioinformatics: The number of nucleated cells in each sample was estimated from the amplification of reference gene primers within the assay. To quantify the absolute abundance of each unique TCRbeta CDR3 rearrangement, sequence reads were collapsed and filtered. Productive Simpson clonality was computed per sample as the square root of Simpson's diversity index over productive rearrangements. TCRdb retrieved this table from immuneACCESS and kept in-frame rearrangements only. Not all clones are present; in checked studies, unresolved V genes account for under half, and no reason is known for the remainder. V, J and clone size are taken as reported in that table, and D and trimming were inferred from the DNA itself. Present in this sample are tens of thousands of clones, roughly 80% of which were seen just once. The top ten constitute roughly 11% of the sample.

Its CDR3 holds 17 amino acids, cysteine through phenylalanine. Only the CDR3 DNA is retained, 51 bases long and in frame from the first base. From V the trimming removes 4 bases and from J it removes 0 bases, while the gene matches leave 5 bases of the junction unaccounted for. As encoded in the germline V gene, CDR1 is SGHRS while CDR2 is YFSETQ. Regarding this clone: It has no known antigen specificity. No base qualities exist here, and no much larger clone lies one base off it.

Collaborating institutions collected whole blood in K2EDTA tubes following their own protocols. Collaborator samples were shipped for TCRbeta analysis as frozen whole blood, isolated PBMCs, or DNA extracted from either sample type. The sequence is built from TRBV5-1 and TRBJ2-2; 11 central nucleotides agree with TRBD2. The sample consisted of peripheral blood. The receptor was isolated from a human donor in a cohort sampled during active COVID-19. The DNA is TGCGCCAGCAGCGACATAGCGGGAGGGACGAACACCGGGGAGCTGTTTTTT. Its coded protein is CASSDIAGGTNTGELFF.